One sample yielded the 17 T cell receptor beta chains listed below, sequenced in a study of blood T cells in healthy people across ages. A second 7 to 11 cycle PCR used barcoded and J-beta primers. TCRdb called the 5' RACE reads again in MiXCR, with one record for every CDR3 protein. The sample contains about 1,500,000 distinct CDR3 sequences, 40% to 50% of which appear only once. Sequencing was performed on blood. The receptors derive from a woman aged 18-30 years in good health.

This clonotype was seen more than once but under ten times. J is TRBJ2-7 and V is TRBV5-1, with D tentatively TRBD1 (6 bases). Trimming left V 0 bases short and J 3 bases short, with 13 bases between. The CDR3 is 15 residues long. Germline loops: CDR1 SGHRS, CDR2 YFSETQ. The CDR3 DNA reads as TGCGCCAGCAGCTTGGCCCCGACAGGCTACTACGAGCAGTACTTC. Protein sequence: CASSLAPTGYYEQYF.

V gene TRBV2 combines with J gene TRBJ2-7; D possibly corresponds to TRBD2 (6 bases). Germline V gene data show CDR1 as SNHLY and CDR2 as FYNNEI. CDR3 size: 15 residues. The ends were cut back, 2 bases at V and 5 bases at J, with 16 bases in the middle. CDR3 sequence reads: CASSEQTPGSDEQYF. The CDR3 DNA reads as TGTGCCAGCAGTGAACAGACTCCCGGGAGTGACGAGCAGTACTTC.

The CDR3 sequence is CASSLGQYFSYEQYF. CDR3 DNA sequence: TGTGCCAGCAGTTTGGGGCAGTACTTTTCCTACGAGCAGTACTTC. The V call is TRBV12-3 or TRBV12-4, the J call TRBJ2-7; perhaps TRBD1 as D (5 bases). The CDR3 totals 15 residues. V was pared by 3 bases and J by 1 base, with 13 bases between.

This clonotype occurred a few times. The chain has TRBV10-3 and TRBJ2-7; 12 nucleotides match TRBD1. The V and J ends lost 2 bases and 5 bases, in that order; junction bases with no gene match: 4. The CDR3 is 15 amino acids. Germline assignment: CDR1 ENHRY and CDR2 SYGVKD. The CDR3 DNA follows: TGTGCCATCAGTGAGCGCGGGACAGGGGGCGACGAGCAGTACTTC. Protein product: CAISERGTGGDEQYF.

This clonotype was counted between two and nine times. The genes are TRBV5-1 and TRBJ1-1, with D possibly matching TRBD1 (5 bases). The V end was cut by 5 bases, the J end by 1 base, with 15 bases between. CDR1 is SGHRS, CDR2 YFSETQ, per germline. This CDR3 region has 15 residues. The CDR3 region has the DNA TGCGCCAGCAGTCTGCAGGGCTTCGGGAACACTGAAGCTTTCTTT. Translation gives CASSLQGFGNTEAFF.

In this sample, this clonotype turned up a few times. The chain combines TRBV27 with TRBJ1-5; D gene uncertain. Germline CDR1 MNHEY, CDR2 SMNVEV (reference sequence). V gave up 3 bases and J gave up 3 bases, with 9 bases separating them. The CDR3 extends over 14 amino acids. CDR3 sequence reads: CASSFAVSNQPQHF. CDR3 bases: TGTGCCAGCAGTTTCGCGGTCTCCAATCAGCCCCAGCATTTT.

Concerning this clonotype: A read error is possible here, since a much larger clone lies one base away. The genes are TRBV6-1 and TRBJ2-7, with a possible D match to TRBD2 (5 bases). The CDR3 covers 12 residues. Germline V gene lookup returns CDR1 MNHNS and CDR2 SASEGT. Trimming stripped 6 bases from V and 3 bases from J, with 9 bases between. This chain's CDR3 is CASRDGLYEQYF. CDR3 in DNA: TGTGCCAGCAGGGACGGACTCTACGAGCAGTACTTC.

The V gene is TRBV9, the J gene TRBJ1-2; D remains unclear. Germline V CDR1 and CDR2: SGDLS, YYNGEE. The CDR3 has 13 amino acids. Trimming pared 0 bases from V and 0 bases from J, leaving 3 bases between. The DNA for the CDR3 is TGTGCCAGCAGCGTAGACCCTAACTATGGCTACACCTTC. This sequence encodes CASSVDPNYGYTF.

The genes are TRBV5-1 and TRBJ2-3; 9 nucleotides match TRBD2. Trimming took 4 bases from V and 3 from J; bases not matched to a gene: 15. The germline gives CDR1 SGHRS, CDR2 YFSETQ. This CDR3 contains 18 residues. CDR3 nucleotide sequence: TGCGCCAGCAGCAGCGTTCTTAGCGGGGGCCCTCGAACAGATACGCAGTATTTT. This sequence encodes CASSSVLSGGPRTDTQYF.

V and J are TRBV6-6 and TRBJ1-2, with a tentative D call TRBD1 (5 bases). The CDR3 consists of 14 residues. Germline CDR1 and CDR2: MNHNY and SVGAGI (reference sequence). V lost 2 bases, J lost 6 bases, and 13 bases lay in between. This CDR3 is CASSYARREDGYTF. The CDR3, as DNA: TGTGCCAGCAGTTACGCTCGCAGGGAAGATGGCTACACCTTC.

The table lists this clonotype with a count of one. The chain has TRBV12-3 or TRBV12-4 and TRBJ1-1; maybe TRBD1 (6 bases). The CDR3 consists of 14 residues. V lost 3 bases and J lost 3, with 11 bases in between. Here the CDR3 DNA reads TGTGCCAGCAGTTTTGCGGGGGGCTACACTGAAGCTTTCTTT. As protein: CASSFAGGYTEAFF.

The CDR3 reads CATTVGGQGNQPQHF. The CDR3 nucleotides are TGTGCCACCACGGTGGGGGGGCAGGGCAATCAGCCCCAGCATTTT. The rearrangement links TRBV7-9 to TRBJ1-5, with TRBD1 as a possible D gene (6 bases). Trimming cost V 10 bases and J 2 bases, with 18 bases left between them. The germline CDR1 and CDR2 sequences are SEHNR and FQNEAQ (reference sequence). This CDR3 contains 15 residues.

This rearrangement joins TRBV5-1 to TRBJ1-6; perhaps TRBD1 as D (6 bases). The ends were cut back, 2 bases at V and 8 bases at J, with 14 bases in the middle. Germline-derived CDR1 and CDR2 are SGHRS and YFSETQ. The CDR3 contains 15 residues. CDR3: CASSFNGGADSPLHF. The CDR3 nucleotides read TGCGCCAGCAGCTTCAATGGGGGCGCGGATTCACCCCTCCACTTT.

This clonotype occurred many times. This sequence joins TRBV6-1 and TRBJ1-2; no firm D call. With 1 base removed from V and 8 bases from J, the gap between germline ends came to 11 bases. Looked up from germline, CDR1 is MNHNS and CDR2 is SASEGT. The CDR3 runs to 13 residues. The CDR3 DNA is TGTGCCAGCAGTGAAGTCACCCGGGGAGGCTACACCTTC. Its protein is CASSEVTRGGYTF.

This clonotype was observed a few times. The rearrangement links TRBV21-1 to TRBJ2-3; the table assigns TRBD2, which was not confirmed against the DNA. TRBV21-1 is a pseudogene locus. CDR3 size: 15 residues. The CDR3 loop is CASSKATSEGDTQYF. CDR3 DNA sequence: TGTGCCAGCAGCAAAGCGACTAGCGAAGGAGATACGCAGTATTTT.

V is TRBV2 and J is TRBJ1-6; D unresolved. CDR1 and CDR2 (germline): SNHLY, FYNNEI. The CDR3 length is 17 residues. Trimming took 6 bases from V and 5 from J, leaving 20 bases between them. CDR3 DNA sequence: TGTGCCAGCAGCTCAAGGTTGGGCAGGTTAAATAATTCACCCCTCCACTTT. Encoded protein: CASSSRLGRLNNSPLHF.

This chain uses TRBV6-6 with TRBJ1-1, with TRBD1 as a possible D gene (5 bases). Germline CDR1 is MNHNY and CDR2 is SVGAGI (reference sequence). V was clipped by 4 bases and J by 3 bases, with 18 bases between them. The CDR3 totals 16 residues. The CDR3 DNA follows: TGTGCCAGCAGTTCCGGCTACTCAGGGATCTACACTGAAGCTTTCTTT. Translating gives CASSSGYSGIYTEAFF.